This TCR beta chain was captured in a study of shared T cell receptors in the human thymus. Sequencing was performed with immunoSEQ multiplex PCR; in TCRdb, only in-frame clones are kept and a portion is missing. The sample lists roughly 710,000 clones, around 85% occurring once. V was clipped by 2 bases and J by 10 bases; unmatched bases: 10. This CDR3 is 13 amino acids long. Germline-derived CDR1 and CDR2 are SQVTM and ANQGSEA. This clone was seen once. The sample was also reused in another study, on human thymus T cells. As that study records: Serving as donors were healthy Finnish infants, each of whom was having open corrective surgery for congenital heart defects. Thymic as well as blood repertoires seemed to favor certain V and J genes unevenly.

The specimen was thymocytes. The chain combines TRBV29-1 with TRBJ1-2, with 7 positions matching TRBD1. The clonotype was recovered from a girl in the first two years of life with a congenital heart defect. CDR3 protein: CSVEPGQEGSYTF. DNA for the CDR3: TGCAGCGTTGAACCCGGACAGGAGGGTTCCTACACCTTC.